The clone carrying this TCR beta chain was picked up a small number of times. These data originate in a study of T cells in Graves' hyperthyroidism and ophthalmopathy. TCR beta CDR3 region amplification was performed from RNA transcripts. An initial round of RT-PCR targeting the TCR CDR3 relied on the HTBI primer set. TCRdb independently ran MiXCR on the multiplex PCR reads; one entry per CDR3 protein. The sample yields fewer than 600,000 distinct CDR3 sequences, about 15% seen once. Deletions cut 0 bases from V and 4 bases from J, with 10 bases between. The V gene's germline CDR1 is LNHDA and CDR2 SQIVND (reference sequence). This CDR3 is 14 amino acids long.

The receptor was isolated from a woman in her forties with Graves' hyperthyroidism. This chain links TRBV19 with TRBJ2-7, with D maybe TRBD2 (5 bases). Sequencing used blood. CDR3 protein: CASSIDLKRYEQYF. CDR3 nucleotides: TGTGCCAGTAGTATAGATCTGAAGCGGTACGAGCAGTACTTC.